A selection of T cell receptor beta chains follows, all from one sample in a study of cytomegalovirus exposure and HLA in healthy donors. Sequencing used immunoSEQ multiplex PCR; TCRdb keeps in-frame clones, though not all of them. The sample holds roughly 140,000 clones, 70% to 75% seen once. The material sequenced was PBMCs. The source is a woman aged 25 to 39 in good health and CMV-seronegative. The CDR3 runs from the conserved cysteine through the conserved F or W. A D gene is named only where the DNA matches it firmly. Clone sizes are given selectively: once, few, many, or a class where the clone is expanded.

j_gene | abundance | d_gene | v_gene | CDR3aa | CDR3nt
TRBJ2-1 | - | - | TRBV6-1 | CASSEAEGVSQFF | TGTGCCAGCAGTGAAGCGGAGGGTGTGTCGCAGTTCTTC
TRBJ2-5 | few | TRBD2 | TRBV7-2 | CASSFWGGTQYF | TGTGCCAGCAGCTTTTGGGGGGGGACCCAGTACTTC
TRBJ2-5 | - | - | TRBV29-1 | CSGLDSPETQYF | TGCAGCGGCTTGGACAGCCCGGAGACCCAGTACTTC
TRBJ1-6 | - | TRBD1 | TRBV10-3 | CAITKTGDGNSPLHF | TGTGCCATCACTAAGACAGGGGATGGCAATTCACCCCTCCACTTT
TRBJ1-1 | - | - | TRBV10-3 | CAISIRDGTEAFF | TGTGCCATCAGTATCAGGGATGGGACTGAAGCTTTCTTT
TRBJ2-1 | - | TRBD1 | TRBV5-5 | CASSFPQGVESYNEQFF | TGTGCCAGCAGCTTCCCCCAGGGGGTCGAGTCCTACAATGAGCAGTTCTTC
TRBJ1-2 | few | TRBD1 | TRBV7-6 | CASSLDSQTGGRGYTF | TGTGCCAGCAGCTTAGACTCTCAGACAGGGGGAAGGGGCTACACCTTC
TRBJ1-2 | - | TRBD1 | TRBV18 | CASSAGQGASGYYGYTF | TGTGCCAGCTCAGCGGGACAGGGGGCGTCCGGATACTATGGCTACACCTTC
TRBJ2-3 | - | TRBD2 | TRBV5-1 | CASSLGTSAPDTQYF | TGCGCCAGCAGCTTGGGGACTAGCGCCCCAGATACGCAGTATTTT
TRBJ2-1 | - | - | TRBV7-2 | CASSLERQFYNEQFF | TGTGCCAGCAGCTTAGAGCGCCAGTTCTACAATGAGCAGTTCTTC
TRBJ2-3 | - | TRBD2 | TRBV27 | CASSPLSGSGGTQYF | TGTGCCAGCAGCCCACTTAGCGGGAGTGGTGGTACGCAGTATTTT
TRBJ2-7 | - | - | TRBV28 | CASSLWRVSYEQYF | TGTGCCAGCAGCTTATGGCGGGTTTCCTACGAGCAGTACTTC
TRBJ2-7 | - | - | TRBV11-2 | CASSLFPTGGLYEQYF | TGTGCCAGCAGCTTATTTCCCACCGGGGGACTCTACGAGCAGTACTTC
TRBJ1-5 | few | - | TRBV4-1 | CASSQDTGAGQPQHF | TGCGCCAGCAGCCAAGACACAGGTGCTGGTCAGCCCCAGCATTTT
TRBJ1-4 | - | TRBD1 | TRBV19 | CASSSSGTGGEKLFF | TGTGCCAGTAGTTCCTCCGGGACAGGGGGCGAAAAACTGTTTTTT
TRBJ1-2 | - | - | TRBV6-6 | CASSQTASYGYTF | TGTGCCAGCAGCCAGACAGCGAGCTATGGCTACACCTTC
TRBJ2-7 | - | TRBD1 | TRBV5-1 | CASSSTPLTGGSYEQYF | TGCGCCAGCAGCTCAACACCCCTGACAGGGGGCTCCTACGAGCAGTACTTC
TRBJ2-7 | once | - | TRBV5-1 | CASRISSPQDEQYF | TGCGCCAGCAGGATAAGCTCACCCCAAGACGAGCAGTACTTC
TRBJ2-7 | - | - | TRBV29-1 | CRADRGNEQYF | TGCAGAGCGGACCGGGGGAACGAGCAGTACTTC
TRBJ1-2 | - | TRBD1 | TRBV6-5 | CASSRTGVRYGYTF | TGTGCCAGCAGTCGGACAGGTGTTCGATATGGCTACACCTTC
TRBJ2-5 | - | TRBD2 | TRBV2 | CASSIQAGPQETQYF | TGTGCCAGCAGTATCCAAGCGGGGCCACAAGAGACCCAGTACTTC
TRBJ2-5 | - | - | TRBV6-1 | CASQRHNQETQYF | TGTGCCTCCCAAAGACACAACCAAGAGACCCAGTACTTC
TRBJ2-7 | once | - | TRBV19 | CASSISRTISYEQYF | TGTGCCAGTTCCATCTCCCGGACAATATCCTACGAGCAGTACTTC
TRBJ1-3 | - | - | TRBV29-1 | CSVEGEWNTIYF | TGCAGCGTTGAAGGGGAGTGGAACACCATATATTTT
TRBJ1-5 | - | - | TRBV2 | CASSAGSGNQPQHF | TGTGCCAGCAGTGCAGGGTCGGGCAATCAGCCCCAGCATTTT
TRBJ1-2 | - | - | TRBV5-6 | CASSLAGLPSGYTF | TGTGCCAGCAGCTTGGCGGGACTGCCGTCCGGCTACACCTTC
TRBJ1-4 | - | - | TRBV6-5 | CASSPGEDEKLFF | TGTGCCAGCAGTCCTGGGGAGGATGAAAAACTGTTTTTT
TRBJ1-2 | once | TRBD1 | TRBV5-1 | CASSGGGTGGDGYTF | TGCGCCAGCAGCGGGGGGGGGACAGGTGGAGATGGCTACACCTTC